The sample holds one count of the clone carrying this T cell receptor beta chain. Its antigen is as yet unknown. Per the original data handling: Filtering differed since immunoSEQ provided only junctions, with no quality scores. Data came from immunoSEQ multiplex PCR; TCRdb stores just in-frame clones and leaves some out. D and trimming were read from the DNA, whereas the V and J calls and clone size are those reported in that table. Here the sample spans about 2.4 million clones, over 85% being singletons. Germline CDR1 and CDR2: MRHNA and SNTAGT. CDR3 length: 14 amino acids. Trimming at V came to 4 bases and at J to 2 bases, leaving 3 bases not matched to a gene. This entry is derived from a study of shared clonotypes between healthy human individuals. Study background: Samples came from a couple of female and a few male donors aged 18 to 49. Study results and caveats: Even with large depth, rarefaction showed that sorted-subset sequencing was incomplete.

Sequencing was carried out using naive CD4+ T cells from PBMCs. Subset described: CD45RA+ positively selected. The source is a man aged 18 to 30 in good health. Some clones in this sample may be carry-over from other donors' samples. The V call is TRBV6-4, the J call TRBJ2-7, with TRBD1 identical over 9 bases. The CDR3 region is CASSVGTGPYEQYF. CDR3 DNA sequence: TGTGCCAGCAGTGTGGGGACAGGGCCCTACGAGCAGTACTTC.